This T cell receptor (beta chain) was sequenced for a study of regulatory T cells in long-lasting Graves disease. To make TCR beta libraries, researchers used iRepertoire HTBI primers and Arm-PCR of CDR3 regions. TCRdb itself ran the multiplex PCR reads through MiXCR, one entry per CDR3 protein. The sample lists about 370,000 distinct CDR3 sequences, roughly 16% seen once, with approximately 21% in the top ten. The germline CDR1 and CDR2 sequences are KGHDR and SFDVKD. The J segment lost 7 bases and the V segment lost 4 bases, leaving 10 bases of the junction unmatched. The CDR3 is 16 residues long. The sample's time point: newly diagnosed GD, antithyroid drugs for less than 3 months. RNA extracted from PBMCs served as the sequencing template. This clonotype was picked up many times.

The sample consisted of peripheral blood mononuclear cells (PBMCs), taken at new diagnosis, from a patient treated with antithyroid drugs. The J gene is TRBJ1-5, the V gene TRBV24-1; 9 nucleotides match TRBD1. The TCR comes from a female donor with Graves disease. The CDR3 DNA reads TGTGCCACCAGTGACCTCGGACAGGGGTCGCCCCAGCCCCAGCATTTT. Protein: CATSDLGQGSPQPQHF.